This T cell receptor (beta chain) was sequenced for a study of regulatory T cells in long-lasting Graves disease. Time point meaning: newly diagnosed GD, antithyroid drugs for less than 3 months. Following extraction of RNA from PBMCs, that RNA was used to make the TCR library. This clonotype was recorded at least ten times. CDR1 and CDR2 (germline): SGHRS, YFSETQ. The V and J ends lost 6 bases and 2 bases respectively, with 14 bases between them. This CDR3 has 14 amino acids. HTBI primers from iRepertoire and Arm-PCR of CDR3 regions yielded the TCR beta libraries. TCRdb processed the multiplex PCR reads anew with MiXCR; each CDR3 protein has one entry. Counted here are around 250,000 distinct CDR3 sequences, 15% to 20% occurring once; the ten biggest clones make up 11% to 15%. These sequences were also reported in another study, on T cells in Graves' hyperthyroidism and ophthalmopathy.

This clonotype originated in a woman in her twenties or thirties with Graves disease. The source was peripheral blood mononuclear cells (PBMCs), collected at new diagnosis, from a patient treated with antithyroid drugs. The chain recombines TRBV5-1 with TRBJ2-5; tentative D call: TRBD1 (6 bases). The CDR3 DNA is TGCGCCAGCACCCATTCCCAGGGGCAAGAGACCCAGTACTTC. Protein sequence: CASTHSQGQETQYF.